A selection of T cell receptor beta chains follows, all from one sample in a study of blood T cells in healthy people across ages. TCRdb processed the 5' RACE reads anew with MiXCR; each CDR3 protein has one entry. The table shows about 1.1 million distinct CDR3 sequences, with more than 30% occurring only once. The specimen sequenced was blood. These receptors all stem from a man between 18 and 35 years old in good health. Each CDR3 is given with its conserved first and last residue. The D gene is left open where the match is weak. The size of a clone is reported for some rows only, either as once, few or many, or as a class for expanded clones.

>TRBJ1-1|.|TRBV10-3|14|.
CAIRVQVGDTEAFF
TGTGCCATCAGGGTACAGGTGGGAGACACTGAAGCTTTCTTT
>TRBJ2-7|.|TRBV4-2|14|.
CASSQEEHTYEQYF
TGTGCCAGCAGCCAAGAGGAACATACCTACGAGCAGTACTTC
>TRBJ2-5|.|TRBV7-3|16|once
CASSPHPRPTNNEQYF
TGTGCCAGCAGCCCACATCCGAGACCAACAAACAATGAGCAGTACTTC
>TRBJ2-1|.|TRBV7-2|14|many
CASSLAEGVDEQFF
TGTGCCAGCAGCTTAGCTGAGGGGGTAGATGAGCAGTTCTTC
>TRBJ2-3|.|TRBV6-1|14|.
CASSDRYDTDTQYF
TGTGCCAGCAGTGATCGCTACGACACAGATACGCAGTATTTT
>TRBJ2-1|.|TRBV6-2/TRBV6-3|15|.
CASSYSNLQGNEQFF
TGTGCCAGCAGTTACTCGAACCTTCAGGGCAATGAGCAGTTCTTC
>TRBJ2-1|TRBD1|TRBV29-1|14|many
CSVKTGALYNEQFF
TGCAGCGTTAAGACAGGGGCCCTCTACAATGAGCAGTTCTTC
>TRBJ2-7|.|TRBV12-3/TRBV12-4|14|many
CASSLRAVFYEQYF
TGTGCCAGCAGTTTACGGGCCGTTTTCTACGAGCAGTACTTC
>TRBJ2-3|TRBD2|TRBV28|18|.
CASSFPGGLADLTDTQYF
TGTGCCAGCAGTTTCCCTGGCGGACTAGCGGACCTCACAGATACGCAGTATTTT
>TRBJ1-1|TRBD1|TRBV29-1|12|few
CSAPWGTGQAFF
TGCAGCGCTCCTTGGGGGACAGGGCAAGCTTTCTTT
>TRBJ2-1|.|TRBV9|12|.
CASSVVPGEQFF
TGTGCCAGCAGCGTAGTCCCCGGGGAGCAGTTCTTC
>TRBJ2-7|.|TRBV4-2|14|.
CASSQDGTHNEQYF
TGTGCCAGCAGCCAAGACGGGACGCACAATGAGCAGTACTTC
>TRBJ2-1|TRBD2|TRBV6-2/TRBV6-3|17|.
CASSWTSGGRTYNEQFF
TGTGCCAGCAGTTGGACTAGCGGGGGGAGGACCTACAATGAGCAGTTCTTC
>TRBJ2-1|.|TRBV9|14|.
CASSGGGSINEQFF
TGTGCCAGCAGCGGAGGGGGTAGCATCAATGAGCAGTTCTTC
>TRBJ2-3|TRBD1|TRBV7-2|15|few
CASSPRTGDLDTQYF
TGTGCCAGCAGCCCCAGGACAGGGGATCTAGATACGCAGTATTTT
>TRBJ1-2|.|TRBV4-1|15|few
CASSQDGRTLYGYTF
TGCGCCAGCAGCCAGGATGGGAGAACCCTCTATGGCTACACCTTC
>TRBJ1-2|TRBD1|TRBV20-1|13|.
CSALPGQGSGYTF
TGCAGTGCTCTCCCGGGACAGGGTAGTGGCTACACCTTC
>TRBJ1-1|TRBD1|TRBV18|15|once
CASSPPGQGNAEAFF
TGTGCCAGCTCACCACCGGGACAGGGTAACGCTGAAGCTTTCTTT
>TRBJ2-1|.|TRBV20-1|13|few
CSAPRDSRDEQFF
TGCAGTGCCCCCAGGGATTCCAGGGATGAGCAGTTCTTC